This T cell receptor (beta chain) was identified during a study of blood T cells in healthy people across ages. Regarding the study as a whole: With age, beta diversity per million T cells declined roughly linearly, significantly by roughly 40. Both higher diversity and more naive CD4+ cells marked long-lived donors when set against aged donors.

Trimming cost V 5 bases and J 10 bases; bases outside gene matches: 11. This CDR3 is 14 amino acids long. Per germline, CDR1 DFQATT and CDR2 SNEGSKA (reference sequence). Using a J-beta primer mix together with a sample-barcoded 5' primer, a second PCR was run for 7 to 11 cycles. Via MiXCR, TCRdb re-called the 5' RACE reads, giving one row per CDR3 protein. The table records 550,000 to 800,000 distinct CDR3 sequences, 20% to 25% of them present only once. All donors came from Russia, were Caucasian and healthy, and spanned ages roughly 6 to 100. This clonotype was recorded at least ten times. Its antigen remains unknown.

Sequencing input: blood. This sequence was found in a man between 65 and 79 years old in good health. The chain is built from TRBV20-1 and TRBJ2-1, with 10 positions matching TRBD2. The CDR3 region has the DNA TGCAGTGCTTTACTTATCGGGACTAGCGACGAGCAGTTCTTC. Translated, it gives CSALLIGTSDEQFF.